These 14 T cell receptor beta chains came from one sample sequenced in a study of T cell changes during pregnancy in multiple sclerosis. Measured with immunoSEQ multiplex PCR; TCRdb has only the in-frame clones, and not every one. The sample has some 120,000 clones, 80% to 95% seen once. Sequencing was performed on peripheral blood, taken before pregnancy. Source of these receptors: a female donor with multiple sclerosis, enrolled in a pregnancy study.

The genes are TRBV30 and TRBJ2-3; 12 nucleotides agree with TRBD1. The CDR3 has 16 amino acids. CDR1 GTSNPN and CDR2 SVGIG come from the germline V gene (reference sequence). Unmatched junction bases numbered 6, after V lost 1 base and J lost 4 bases. CDR3 nucleotide sequence: TGTGCCTGGAGTGACCGGGACAGGGGGCGCGCAGATACGCAGTATTTT. It yields the protein CAWSDRDRGRADTQYF. Full variable domain (outside the CDR3, taken from reference TRBV30 and TRBJ2-3): SQTIHQWPATLVQPVGSPLSLECTVEGTSNPNLYWYRQAAGRGLQLLFYSVGIGQISSEVPQNLSASRPQDRQFILSSKKLLLSDSGFYLCAWSDRDRGRADTQYFGPGTRLTVL.

The chain is built from TRBV27 and TRBJ2-2; 9 bases fit TRBD2. The CDR3 runs to 17 residues. Germline V CDR1 and CDR2: MNHEY, SMNVEV (reference sequence). With 5 bases clipped from V and 3 bases from J, the junction kept 10 bases outside the gene matches. The CDR3 here is CASSPRGAGGYTGELFF. CDR3 DNA: TGTGCCAGCAGTCCCAGGGGAGCGGGAGGCTACACCGGGGAGCTGTTTTTT.

The chain combines TRBV2 with TRBJ1-2; 11 bases are shared with TRBD1. Trimming cost V 7 bases and J 3 bases; bases outside gene matches: 7. Germline V gene data show CDR1 as SNHLY and CDR2 as FYNNEI. The CDR3 runs to 15 residues. CDR3 DNA: TGTGCCAGCACGGACAGGGGGCGCGGAGACTATGGCTACACCTTC. This codes for CASTDRGRGDYGYTF. The full variable domain, rest sourced from reference TRBV2 and TRBJ1-2, is EPEVTQTPSHQVTQMGQEVILRCVPISNHLYFYWYRQILGQKVEFLVSFYNNEISEKSEIFDDQFSVERPDGSNFTLKIRSTKLEDSAMYFCASTDRGRGDYGYTFGSGTRLTVV.

V gene TRBV5-4 combines with J gene TRBJ2-1; D gene uncertain. CDR1 is SGHNT and CDR2 is YYREEE in the germline V gene (reference sequence). The V end lost 0 bases, the J end lost 7 bases, and 8 bases lay between the germline ends. The CDR3 length is 13 residues. The DNA for the CDR3 is TGTGCCAGCAGCTTGGCCCCGGAGAATGAGCAGTTCTTC. Protein: CASSLAPENEQFF.

The chain joins TRBV19 to TRBJ1-2; 10 nucleotides match TRBD1. V lost 5 bases, J lost 4 bases, and 7 bases stayed unmatched. The germline V gene has CDR1 LNHDA and CDR2 SQIVND (reference sequence). The CDR3 runs 15 residues. CDR3 residues: CASSSDRGPSYGYTF. For the CDR3, the DNA is TGTGCCAGTAGTTCAGACAGGGGGCCCTCCTATGGCTACACCTTC.

V usage is TRBV19 and J usage is TRBJ1-2; a weak D match, TRBD1 (6 bases). The CDR3 totals 14 residues. The V end lost 6 bases, the J end lost 2 bases, and 13 bases lay between the germline ends. Germline V gives CDR1 LNHDA, CDR2 SQIVND (reference sequence). The CDR3 spells CASSLAGTNYGYTF. The CDR3 region has the DNA TGTGCCAGTAGCCTTGCCGGGACAAACTATGGCTACACCTTC.

The chain joins TRBV7-7 to TRBJ2-5, with TRBD1 matching over 7 bases. Trimming removed 5 bases from V and 4 bases from J; junction bases left unmatched: 10. This CDR3 has 15 residues. Germline assignment: CDR1 SSHAT and CDR2 FNYEAQ (reference sequence). Written as DNA, the CDR3 is TGTGCCAGCAGCCCCGAGGGGGCGCCGGGAGAGACCCAGTACTTC. Amino acids: CASSPEGAPGETQYF.

The V gene is TRBV5-5, the J gene TRBJ2-7; D uncertain. There are 13 residues in the CDR3. V lost 0 bases to trimming and J lost 5 bases, with 9 bases between them. The germline gives CDR1 SGHKS, CDR2 YYEKEE (reference sequence). CDR3 sequence (DNA): TGTGCCAGCAGCTTGGGAGGTTTACACGAGCAGTACTTC. Residues: CASSLGGLHEQYF.

The chain is built from TRBV2 and TRBJ1-4; no clear D. V was cut by 8 bases and J by 2 bases, with 9 bases left in between. The CDR3 totals 13 residues. Germline CDR1 and CDR2: SNHLY and FYNNEI. Here the CDR3 reads CASELGTNEKLFF. The CDR3 DNA sequence: TGTGCCAGCGAGCTCGGGACTAATGAAAAACTGTTTTTT.

The gene calls are TRBV28 and TRBJ2-3; 7 bases agree with TRBD1. V lost 5 bases and J lost 1; bases outside the gene matches: 9. CDR1 and CDR2 from the germline V gene are MDHEN and SYDVKM. The CDR3 consists of 16 residues. The CDR3 region has the DNA TGTGCCAGCAGTCTACGTGGGACAGCGCGCACAGATACGCAGTATTTT. This codes for CASSLRGTARTDTQYF.

This chain connects TRBV6-6 to TRBJ2-2; TRBD1 aligns across 9 bases. The CDR3 length is 16 residues. Germline V gene lookup returns CDR1 MNHNY and CDR2 SVGAGI (reference sequence). Trimming took 5 bases from V and 4 from J; bases not matched to a gene: 8. The CDR3 sequence is CASSPQGAPGTGELFF. CDR3 DNA: TGTGCCAGCAGTCCACAGGGGGCGCCCGGCACCGGGGAGCTGTTTTTT.

This chain connects TRBV7-2 to TRBJ2-1; 8 nucleotides line up with TRBD1. The CDR3 sequence is 17 residues long. The germline gives CDR1 SGHTA, CDR2 FQGNSA. The J segment lost 0 bases and the V segment lost 4 bases, leaving 8 bases of the junction unmatched. For the CDR3, the DNA is TGTGCCAGCAGCTCGTTCCACAGGGGGAGCTCCTACAATGAGCAGTTCTTC. It specifies CASSSFHRGSSYNEQFF.

This rearrangement joins TRBV5-1 to TRBJ1-1, with unresolved D. This CDR3 comprises 14 residues. Germline CDR1 reads SGHRS; CDR2 reads YFSETQ. Trimming removed 0 bases from V and 0 bases from J, with 6 bases in between. CDR3: CASSLGYLNTEAFF. DNA for the CDR3: TGCGCCAGCAGCTTGGGCTATTTGAACACTGAAGCTTTCTTT.

The chain links TRBV9 to TRBJ1-1, with 8 bases identical to TRBD1. V lost 0 bases to trimming and J lost 4 bases; unmatched junction nucleotides: 11. CDR1 is SGDLS, CDR2 YYNGEE, per germline. The CDR3 sequence is 17 residues long. This CDR3 is CASSVDFGQGVSTEAFF. The DNA of the CDR3 is TGTGCCAGCAGCGTAGATTTCGGACAGGGAGTATCCACTGAAGCTTTCTTT.